This passage covers 29 T cell receptor beta chains from one sample sequenced in a study of blood T cell repertoires in COVID-19. Some clones are missing from TCRdb's copy, which holds only in-frame ones; the method was immunoSEQ multiplex PCR. Seen here are about 20,000 clones, 85% to 90% observed once, and the top ten hold roughly 4%. Sequenced input: peripheral blood. The source is a man between 45 and 60 years old with active COVID-19.

The V call is TRBV2, the J call TRBJ2-2; TRBD2 agrees at 9 bases. Germline trimming cut 5 bases from V and 6 bases from J; bases unmatched to any gene: 4. This CDR3 has 14 amino acids. The V gene's germline CDR1 is SNHLY and CDR2 FYNNEI. Here the CDR3 reads CASSRGLASGELFF. CDR3 DNA: TGTGCCAGCAGTCGCGGACTAGCGTCCGGGGAGCTGTTTTTT.

This chain uses TRBV15 with TRBJ2-1; 8 bases match TRBD2. Germline CDR1 is LNHNV and CDR2 is YYDKDF (reference sequence). With V trimmed by 5 bases and J by 5 bases, 20 bases remained unmatched. This CDR3 has 19 amino acids. CDR3 sequence (DNA): TGTGCCACCAGCGCTTACGGCGGGGGGAGAAGAATCACTAACAATGAGCAGTTCTTC. It translates to CATSAYGGGRRITNNEQFF.

V is TRBV6-4 and J is TRBJ2-3, with D possibly TRBD2 on 6 matching bases. Germline V gene lookup returns CDR1 MRHNA and CDR2 SNTAGT. V lost 8 bases and J lost 2, with 17 bases in between. The CDR3 sequence is 15 residues long. This CDR3 reads CASRRGSLLTDTQYF. CDR3 in DNA: TGTGCCAGCCGACGGGGGTCCCTACTCACAGATACGCAGTATTTT.

The J gene is TRBJ1-1, the V gene TRBV18, with D unresolved. This CDR3 comprises 15 residues. V shed 3 bases and J shed 2 bases, with 13 bases lying between them. The germline CDR1 and CDR2 sequences are KGHSH and LQKENI. Written as DNA, the CDR3 is TGTGCCAGCTCACCTCGTACTGGAGGTAACACTGAAGCTTTCTTT. It is translated as CASSPRTGGNTEAFF.

V and J are TRBV18 and TRBJ2-7, with 10 bases aligning to TRBD1. Germline values: CDR1 KGHSH, CDR2 LQKENI. The CDR3 extends over 14 amino acids. J was trimmed by 4 bases and V by 2 bases; bases with no gene match: 2. CDR3 region: CASSPGGQGYEQYF. The CDR3 DNA reads as TGTGCCAGCTCACCAGGGGGACAGGGGTACGAGCAGTACTTC. Together with reference TRBV18 and TRBJ2-7, the CDR3 gives the full variable domain: NAGVMQNPRHLVRRRGQEARLRCSPMKGHSHVYWYRQLPEEGLKFMVYLQKENIIDESGMPKERFSAEFPKEGPSILRIQQVVRGDSAAYFCASSPGGQGYEQYFGPGTRLTVT.

This clone was detected a few times. CDR3 nucleotide sequence: TGTGCCAGCAGCTTAGCCCACAGCTGGGCACAGTACTTC. The encoded protein is CASSLAHSWAQYF. This rearrangement joins TRBV11-2 to TRBJ2-7; D is ambiguous. Germline V gene lookup returns CDR1 SGHAT and CDR2 FQNNGV. Trimming cost V 1 base and J 10 bases, with 14 bases left between them. The CDR3 spans 13 residues.

This CDR3 is CASSFSGRGGQPQHF. DNA for the CDR3: TGTGCCAGCAGCTTTTCCGGGCGGGGAGGCCAGCCCCAGCATTTT. The V gene is TRBV5-8, the J gene TRBJ1-5, with D hard to call. In germline, CDR1 is SGHTS, CDR2 YDEGEE. V dropped 2 bases and J dropped 7 bases, with 16 bases sitting between them. This CDR3 is built from 15 residues.

This clone is a singleton in its sample. The chain links TRBV7-2 to TRBJ2-3; tentative D call: TRBD2 (5 bases). V lost 4 bases and J lost 0, with 20 bases in between. CDR1 and CDR2 from the germline V gene are SGHTA and FQGNSA. The CDR3 consists of 18 residues. CDR3 bases: TGTGCCAGCAGCTCAGAAGCTGTACGACTAATCAGCACAGATACGCAGTATTTT. Translated: CASSSEAVRLISTDTQYF.

The V gene is TRBV3-1 (or the pseudogene TRBV3-2), the J gene TRBJ2-3; D remains unclear. V was shortened by 1 base and J by 2 bases, with 10 bases between the two germline ends. The CDR3 is 15 amino acids. Per germline, CDR1 LGHDT and CDR2 YNNKEL (reference sequence). The CDR3 nucleotides are TGTGCCAGCAGCCAAGTGTCAGGTCCCACAGATACGCAGTATTTT. Protein: CASSQVSGPTDTQYF.

By sample share, this clone is medium-sized. The chain uses TRBV2 and TRBJ2-1; 7 positions agree with TRBD2. V lost 4 bases, J lost 9 bases, and 12 bases stayed unmatched. This CDR3 region has 15 residues. In germline, CDR1 is SNHLY, CDR2 FYNNEI. CDR3 bases: TGTGCCAGCAGTGGGGCGGGGGTAGACGCGGTTGAGCAGTTCTTC. Its translation is CASSGAGVDAVEQFF.

The CDR3 DNA reads as TGTGCCAGCAGGACCGGGGGGTCCTACAATGAGCAGTTCTTC. Translating gives CASRTGGSYNEQFF. J is TRBJ2-1 and V is TRBV6-5; TRBD2 agrees at 7 bases. The CDR3 has 14 amino acids. Trimming removed 6 bases from V and 1 base from J; junction bases left unmatched: 3. In germline, CDR1 is MNHEY, CDR2 SVGAGI.

The chain uses TRBV6-5 and TRBJ1-2, with TRBD1 identical over 7 bases. Germline CDR1 is MNHEY and CDR2 is SVGAGI. This CDR3 contains 12 residues. V dropped 5 bases and J dropped 3; count of bases not matched to a gene: 0. CDR3 protein: CASSTGDYGYTF. The DNA for the CDR3 is TGTGCCAGCAGTACAGGGGACTATGGCTACACCTTC.

This sequence joins TRBV24-1 and TRBJ2-5; D is perhaps TRBD1 (5 bases). Germline V gene sequence: CDR1 KGHDR, CDR2 SFDVKD. This CDR3 contains 16 residues. Trimming pared 4 bases from V and 4 bases from J, leaving 18 bases between. CDR3 in amino acids: CATSEGAATTRETQYF. The DNA of the CDR3 is TGTGCCACCAGTGAAGGGGCAGCAACCACCCGAGAGACCCAGTACTTC.

CDR3 amino acids: CASSITGVAEAFF. Here the CDR3 DNA reads TGTGCCAGTAGTATAACCGGGGTGGCTGAAGCTTTCTTT. This chain joins TRBV19 and TRBJ1-1, with D unresolved. V lost 2 bases to trimming and J lost 6 bases, with 10 bases between them. The CDR3 is 13 amino acids. The V gene's germline CDR1 is LNHDA and CDR2 SQIVND (reference sequence).

The rearrangement joins TRBV12-5 to TRBJ2-1, with 8 bases fitting TRBD2. In germline, CDR1 is LGHNT, CDR2 FRNRAP. V gave up 4 bases and J gave up 0 bases; unmatched junction bases: 5. The CDR3 runs to 16 residues. The CDR3 here is CASGYLAGGSYNEQFF. The DNA of the CDR3 is TGTGCTAGTGGTTACCTCGCGGGGGGCTCCTACAATGAGCAGTTCTTC.

The V gene is TRBV20-1, the J gene TRBJ1-2; 9 bases are a match to TRBD1. V lost 5 bases and J lost 8; bases outside the gene matches: 3. The germline CDR1 and CDR2 sequences are DFQATT and SNEGSKA (reference sequence). The length of the CDR3 is 11 residues. CDR3 amino acids: CSAGTGSGYTF. As DNA, the CDR3 is TGCAGTGCTGGGACAGGGAGCGGCTACACCTTC.

This rearrangement joins TRBV7-2 to TRBJ1-4, with 9 positions matching TRBD1. CDR3 length: 14 residues. The junction had 5 bases not matched to a gene; V was cut back by 4 bases and J by 8 bases. The germline V gene has CDR1 SGHTA and CDR2 FQGNSA. CDR3 in DNA: TGTGCCAGCAGCTCGGGACAGGGACACGAAAAACTGTTTTTT. It codes for CASSSGQGHEKLFF.

For the CDR3, the DNA is TGTGCCAGCAGCACAGGGGGTTTGAGAAATGAGCAGTTCTTC. This translates into CASSTGGLRNEQFF. The chain uses TRBV6-2 or TRBV6-3 and TRBJ2-1; 8 nucleotides line up with TRBD1. The germline gives CDR1 MNHEY, CDR2 SVGEGT. The CDR3 consists of 14 residues. V gave up 6 bases and J gave up 7 bases; unmatched junction bases: 8.

This chain joins TRBV18 and TRBJ2-4, with a possible D match to TRBD1 (5 bases). The CDR3 covers 16 residues. V lost 2 bases and J 4 bases, leaving 15 bases between the germline ends. Germline lookup yields CDR1 KGHSH and CDR2 LQKENI. The CDR3 DNA reads as TGTGCCAGCTCACCAATGACAGCGAACCATAAAAACATTCAGTACTTC. This sequence encodes CASSPMTANHKNIQYF.

The rearrangement joins TRBV29-1 to TRBJ1-1, with 8 bases identical to TRBD1. V trimming: 7 bases; J trimming: 2 bases; junction bases outside the gene matches: 9. CDR3 length: 14 residues. Germline lookup yields CDR1 SQVTM and CDR2 ANQGSEA. This CDR3 is CSAQTGGRNTEAFF. The CDR3 nucleotides read TGCAGCGCGCAAACAGGGGGAAGAAACACTGAAGCTTTCTTT.

The chain recombines TRBV3-1 (or the pseudogene TRBV3-2) with TRBJ1-2, with a tentative D call TRBD1 (6 bases). The CDR3 sequence is 13 residues long. Trimming took off 3 bases at V and 8 bases at J, with 13 bases between the two ends. Germline loops: CDR1 LGHDT, CDR2 YNNKEL (reference sequence). CDR3 coding DNA: TGTGCCAGCAGCCAGGGGGGGCCAAGGGGCTACACCTTC. The encoded protein is CASSQGGPRGYTF.

This rearrangement joins TRBV18 to TRBJ1-3; 10 nucleotides agree with TRBD1. CDR1 KGHSH and CDR2 LQKENI come from the germline V gene. V lost 5 bases, J lost 2 bases, and 6 bases stayed unmatched. The CDR3 totals 16 residues. In DNA, the CDR3 is TGTGCCAGCTCATCCTCGACAGGGGGCCCTGGAAACACCATATATTTT. This gives the protein CASSSSTGGPGNTIYF.

This clone was detected once. This chain connects TRBV7-9 to TRBJ1-1; 10 positions agree with TRBD1. CDR1 is SEHNR, CDR2 FQNEAQ, per germline (reference sequence). The V segment lost 3 bases and the J segment 8 bases; nucleotides outside the gene matches: 6. This CDR3 has 14 amino acids. The CDR3 nucleotides are TGTGCCAGCAGCTTCCGGGACAGGGGAGGAGAAGCTTTCTTT. This codes for CASSFRDRGGEAFF.

Only one count was recorded for this clone. The CDR3 DNA follows: TGTGCCATCAGTGAAACGGCGGGGACCGGGGAGCTGTTTTTT. It yields the protein CAISETAGTGELFF. This sequence joins TRBV10-3 and TRBJ2-2; tentative D call: TRBD2 (6 bases). Germline values: CDR1 ENHRY, CDR2 SYGVKD. V lost 3 bases to trimming and J lost 5 bases, with 10 bases between them. CDR3 length: 14 residues.

The chain has TRBV5-6 and TRBJ2-3; D not resolved. This CDR3 has 13 amino acids. V was cut by 0 bases and J by 2 bases, with 4 bases left in between. Germline-derived CDR1 and CDR2 are SGHDT and YYEEEE. CDR3 sequence (DNA): TGTGCCAGCAGCTTGGGGGCCACAGATACGCAGTATTTT. Protein sequence: CASSLGATDTQYF.

The chain couples TRBV5-6 to TRBJ2-3, with 14 bases lining up with TRBD2. CDR3 length: 18 amino acids. Germline-derived CDR1 and CDR2 are SGHDT and YYEEEE. V dropped 4 bases and J dropped 0; count of bases not matched to a gene: 7. This chain's CDR3 is CASSLGLAGGSSTDTQYF. In DNA, the CDR3 is TGTGCCAGCAGCCTAGGACTAGCGGGGGGCTCTAGCACAGATACGCAGTATTTT.

The chain recombines TRBV3-1 (or the pseudogene TRBV3-2) with TRBJ2-7; TRBD2 is a possible D gene (7 bases). CDR1 and CDR2 (germline): LGHDT, YNNKEL (reference sequence). CDR3 size: 14 residues. Trimming took off 4 bases at V and 5 bases at J, with 15 bases between the two ends. The CDR3 DNA is TGTGCCAGCAGCCCAACTGCGGGGGCCAACGAGCAGTACTTC. This gives the protein CASSPTAGANEQYF.

The V call is TRBV2, the J call TRBJ2-1; 10 nucleotides line up with TRBD2. Trimming removed 4 bases from V and 6 bases from J; junction bases left unmatched: 6. Germline loops: CDR1 SNHLY, CDR2 FYNNEI. This CDR3 comprises 15 residues. The CDR3 DNA follows: TGTGCCAGCAGTGTAAGCGGGGGGGCTGGCAATGAGCAGTTCTTC. Translating it yields CASSVSGGAGNEQFF. The entire variable domain, with the rest obtained from reference TRBV2 and TRBJ2-1, is as follows: EPEVTQTPSHQVTQMGQEVILRCVPISNHLYFYWYRQILGQKVEFLVSFYNNEISEKSEIFDDQFSVERPDGSNFTLKIRSTKLEDSAMYFCASSVSGGAGNEQFFGPGTRLTVL.

The chain uses TRBV7-2 and TRBJ1-6, with 7 bases lining up with TRBD1. Trimming took 4 bases from V and 10 from J; bases not matched to a gene: 19. Looked up from germline, CDR1 is SGHTA and CDR2 is FQGNSA. The CDR3 loop spans 18 amino acids. The CDR3 coding sequence is TGTGCCAGCAGCTCTAGGTCCGGAGGGGACAGAGGCGTCTCACCCCTCCACTTT. It codes for CASSSRSGGDRGVSPLHF.